The 3 T cell receptor beta chains presented below share a single source sample, sequenced in a study of blood T cell repertoires in COVID-19. The assay was immunoSEQ multiplex PCR, and TCRdb's table has in-frame clones only and misses some. The sample gives 150,000 to 200,000 clones, approximately 88% of which show up once; approximately 12% is in the top ten. The source material was PBMCs or T cells enriched from blood (not recorded which). These receptors all stem from a woman in her fifties or sixties who had recovered from COVID-19.

This chain links TRBV5-1 with TRBJ2-6; TRBD1 matches 7 bases. The CDR3 spans 18 residues. V lost 4 bases, J lost 0 bases, and 10 bases stayed unmatched. Germline-derived CDR1 and CDR2 are SGHRS and YFSETQ. The CDR3 loop reads CASSPTTGARSGANVLTF. Here the CDR3 DNA reads TGCGCCAGCAGCCCAACTACAGGGGCCCGCTCTGGGGCCAACGTCCTGACTTTC.

J is TRBJ1-1 and V is TRBV4-2, with 7 bases lining up with TRBD1. CDR3 length equals 15 residues. V shed 2 bases, J shed 6 bases, and the junction held 9 bases outside the gene matches. Germline V CDR1 and CDR2: LGHNA, YNFKEQ. In DNA, the CDR3 is TGTGCCAGCAGCCAACTACCCGACAGGGTGGCTGAAGCTTTCTTT. Translation: CASSQLPDRVAEAFF.

The genes are TRBV2 and TRBJ1-1, with unresolved D. The CDR3 is 14 residues long. Germline assignment: CDR1 SNHLY and CDR2 FYNNEI. V dropped 7 bases and J dropped 5 bases, with 17 bases sitting between them. CDR3 amino acids: CASTETTWETEAFF. In DNA, the CDR3 is TGTGCCAGCACGGAGACAACGTGGGAGACTGAAGCTTTCTTT.